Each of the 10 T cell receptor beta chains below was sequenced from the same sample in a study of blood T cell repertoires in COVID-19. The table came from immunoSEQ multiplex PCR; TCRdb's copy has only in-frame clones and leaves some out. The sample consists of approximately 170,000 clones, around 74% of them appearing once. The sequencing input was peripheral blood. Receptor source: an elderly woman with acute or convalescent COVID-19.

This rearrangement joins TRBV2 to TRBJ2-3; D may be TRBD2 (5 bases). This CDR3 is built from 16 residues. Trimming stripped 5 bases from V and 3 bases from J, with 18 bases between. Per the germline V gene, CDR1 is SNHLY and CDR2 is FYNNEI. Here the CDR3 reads CASSLTRAEGTDTQYF. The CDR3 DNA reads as TGTGCCAGCAGTCTTACGCGAGCCGAGGGAACAGATACGCAGTATTTT.

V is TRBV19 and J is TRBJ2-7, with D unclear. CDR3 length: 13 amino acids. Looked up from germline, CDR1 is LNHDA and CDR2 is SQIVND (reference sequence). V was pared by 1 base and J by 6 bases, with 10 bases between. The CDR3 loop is CASSIVERSEQYF. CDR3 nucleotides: TGTGCCAGTAGTATAGTCGAGAGGAGCGAGCAGTACTTC.

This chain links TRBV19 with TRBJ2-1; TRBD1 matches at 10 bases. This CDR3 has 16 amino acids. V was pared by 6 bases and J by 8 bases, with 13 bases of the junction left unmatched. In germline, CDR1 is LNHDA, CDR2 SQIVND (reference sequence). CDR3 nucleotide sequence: TGTGCCAGTAGCCCGCGAAGACAGGGGGCTTTTGATGAGCAGTTCTTC. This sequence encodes CASSPRRQGAFDEQFF.

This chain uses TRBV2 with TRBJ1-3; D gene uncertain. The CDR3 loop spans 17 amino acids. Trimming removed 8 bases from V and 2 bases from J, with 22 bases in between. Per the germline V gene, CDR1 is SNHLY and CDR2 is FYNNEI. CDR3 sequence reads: CASAPSVLGSPGNTIYF. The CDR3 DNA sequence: TGTGCCAGCGCCCCAAGTGTCTTGGGGAGCCCTGGAAACACCATATATTTT.

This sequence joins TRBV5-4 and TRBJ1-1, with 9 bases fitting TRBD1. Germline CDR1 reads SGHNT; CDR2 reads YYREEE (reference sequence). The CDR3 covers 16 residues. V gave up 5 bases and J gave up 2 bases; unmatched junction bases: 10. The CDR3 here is CASRSRDRDFNTEAFF. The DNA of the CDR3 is TGTGCCAGCAGAAGTAGGGACAGGGATTTTAACACTGAAGCTTTCTTT.

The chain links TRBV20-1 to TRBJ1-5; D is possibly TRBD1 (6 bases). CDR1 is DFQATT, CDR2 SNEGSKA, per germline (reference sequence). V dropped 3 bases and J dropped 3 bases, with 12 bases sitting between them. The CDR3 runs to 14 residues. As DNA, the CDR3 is TGCAGTGCTAGTAAGGGGGATATCAATCAGCCCCAGCATTTT. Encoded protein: CSASKGDINQPQHF.

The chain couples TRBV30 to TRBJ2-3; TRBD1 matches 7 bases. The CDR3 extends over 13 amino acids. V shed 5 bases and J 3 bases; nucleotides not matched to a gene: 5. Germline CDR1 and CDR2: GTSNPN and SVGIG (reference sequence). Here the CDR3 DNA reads TGTGCCTGGGACAGGGAGAGTACAGATACGCAGTATTTT. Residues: CAWDRESTDTQYF.

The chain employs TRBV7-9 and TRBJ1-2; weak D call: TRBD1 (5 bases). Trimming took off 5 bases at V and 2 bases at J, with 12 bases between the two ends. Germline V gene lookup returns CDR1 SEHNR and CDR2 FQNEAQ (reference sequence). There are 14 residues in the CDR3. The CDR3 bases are TGTGCCAGCAGCCCCTTTCGGGGGAACTATGGCTACACCTTC. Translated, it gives CASSPFRGNYGYTF. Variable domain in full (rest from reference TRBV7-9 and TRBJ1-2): DTGVSQNPRHKITKRGQNVTFRCDPISEHNRLYWYRQTLGQGPEFLTYFQNEAQLEKSRLLSDRFSAERPKGSFSTLEIQRTEQGDSAMYLCASSPFRGNYGYTFGSGTRLTVV.

DNA for the CDR3: TGTGCCAGCAGCTTTCAGGGTGTAGAGACCCAGTACTTC. Translated, it gives CASSFQGVETQYF. The chain uses TRBV7-2 and TRBJ2-5; possible D gene TRBD1, 5 bases. This CDR3 comprises 13 residues. Deletions cut 3 bases from V and 4 bases from J, with 9 bases between. Germline V gene data show CDR1 as SGHTA and CDR2 as FQGNSA.

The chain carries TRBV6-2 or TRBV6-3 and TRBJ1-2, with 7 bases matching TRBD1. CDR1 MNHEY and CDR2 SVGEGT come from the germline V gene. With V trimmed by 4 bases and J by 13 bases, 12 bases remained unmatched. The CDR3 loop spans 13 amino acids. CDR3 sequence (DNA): TGTGCCAGCAGTTCTGACAGGGTCTCTTTTCGCACCTTC. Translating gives CASSSDRVSFRTF.